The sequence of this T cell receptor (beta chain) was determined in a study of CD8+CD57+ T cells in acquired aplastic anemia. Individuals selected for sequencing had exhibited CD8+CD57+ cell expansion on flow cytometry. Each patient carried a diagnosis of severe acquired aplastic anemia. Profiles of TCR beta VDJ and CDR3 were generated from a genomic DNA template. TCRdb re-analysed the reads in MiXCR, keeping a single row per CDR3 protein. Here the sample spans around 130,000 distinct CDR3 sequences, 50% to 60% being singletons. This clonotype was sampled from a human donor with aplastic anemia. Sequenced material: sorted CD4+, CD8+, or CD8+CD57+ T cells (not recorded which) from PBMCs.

CDR3 in amino acids: CASGVFTGELFF. The CDR3 DNA reads as TGTGCCAGCGGGGTGTTCACCGGGGAGCTGTTTTTT. The chain has TRBV6-1 and TRBJ2-2, with unresolved D. The CDR3 sequence is 12 residues long. The germline gives CDR1 MNHNS, CDR2 SASEGT. The ends were cut back, 8 bases at V and 4 bases at J, with 8 bases in the middle.